The TCR beta chain under discussion was sequenced for a study of shared clonotypes between healthy human individuals. Comment on this clone: The antigen is not known. The identical CDR3 is also encoded by other nucleotide sequences in the sample.

Findings and limits, study-wide: Generally, naive subsets (rather than memory subsets) showed larger estimated richness.

From germline, CDR1 is SGHNT and CDR2 YYREEE (reference sequence). The CDR3 loop spans 15 amino acids. V trimming: 4 bases; J trimming: 0 bases; junction bases outside the gene matches: 3. The assay ran at deep level. Per the study methods: From ImmunoSEQ came sequences covering only the junction and carrying no quality scores, so filtering differed. Assay used: immunoSEQ multiplex PCR; TCRdb lists only in-frame clones, some missing. That table supplies the V and J calls and clone size; D and trimming were determined from the DNA. The table lists millions of clones, 90% to 95% of them singletons. The receptor was isolated from a man younger than 30 in good health. Sequenced: naive CD4+ T cells sorted from blood. Noted subset: CD45RA+ positively selected. The rearrangement joins TRBV5-4 to TRBJ2-3; 9 bases are a match to TRBD2. CDR3 DNA sequence: TGTGCCAGCAGCAAGACTAGCGGAAGCACAGATACGCAGTATTTT. Translated: CASSKTSGSTDTQYF.